This T cell receptor beta chain is drawn from a study of OX40 agonist ivuxolimab in advanced cancers. The wider study: The study gave patients intravenous ivuxolimab at 0.01 to 10 mg/kg every 2 weeks. Three dose-escalation patients had partial responses: one with hepatocellular carcinoma and two with cutaneous melanoma.

Only in-frame clones appear in the TCRdb table, and some are missing; sequencing was by immunoSEQ multiplex PCR. This table holds tens of thousands of clones, 65% to 90% found once. V gave up 6 bases and J gave up 2 bases; unmatched junction bases: 3. CDR3 length: 12 amino acids. CDR1 is SQVTM, CDR2 ANQGSEA, per germline. Notes on this clone: Antigen unknown.

Findings and caveats of the study: Some nonresponders also had low normalized T-cell clonal expansion. The study found that CD8+ T cells averaged more expanded clones than CD4+.

The sample consisted of CD4+ or CD8+ T cells sorted from blood, taken in a trial of the OX40 agonist ivuxolimab. V and J are TRBV29-1 and TRBJ1-1, with 7 nucleotides matching TRBD1. The receptor comes from an adult with an advanced solid tumor such as melanoma, head and neck, liver or kidney cancer. CDR3 bases: TGCAGCGTCGGGACAGACAACACTGAAGCTTTCTTT. Translated: CSVGTDNTEAFF.